This record looks at one T cell receptor beta chain sequence and its context. Its antigen is as yet unknown. These data originate in a study of cytomegalovirus exposure and HLA in healthy donors. The study, taken as a whole, reports: The CMV antigen specificity of three CMV-associated chains was confirmed through in vitro analysis. Fewer N-insertions (relative to the approximately 670-donor mean) were reportedly seen in an Asian-associated ancestry cluster in a later analysis. The authors considered a cluster of highly shared sequence variants likely to be a sequencing artifact.

The CDR3 is 15 residues long. Per the germline V gene, CDR1 is LNHDA and CDR2 is SQIVND (reference sequence). J gave up 6 bases and V 6 bases, and 10 bases lay outside the gene matches. The PCR made use of 60 Vbeta and 13 Jbeta primers. Sequenced by immunoSEQ multiplex PCR; TCRdb stores in-frame clones only, minus some. Of about 130,000 clones in the sample, around three quarters were seen once. The specimen sequenced was PBMCs. The chain has TRBV19 and TRBJ1-5; the match to TRBD1 covers 8 bases. The sequence was collected from a man aged 35 to 55 in good health and CMV-seronegative. The CDR3 region has the DNA TGTGCCAGTAGCTGGACAGGGAAGGCGTCTCAGCCCCAGCATTTT. This sequence encodes CASSWTGKASQPQHF.